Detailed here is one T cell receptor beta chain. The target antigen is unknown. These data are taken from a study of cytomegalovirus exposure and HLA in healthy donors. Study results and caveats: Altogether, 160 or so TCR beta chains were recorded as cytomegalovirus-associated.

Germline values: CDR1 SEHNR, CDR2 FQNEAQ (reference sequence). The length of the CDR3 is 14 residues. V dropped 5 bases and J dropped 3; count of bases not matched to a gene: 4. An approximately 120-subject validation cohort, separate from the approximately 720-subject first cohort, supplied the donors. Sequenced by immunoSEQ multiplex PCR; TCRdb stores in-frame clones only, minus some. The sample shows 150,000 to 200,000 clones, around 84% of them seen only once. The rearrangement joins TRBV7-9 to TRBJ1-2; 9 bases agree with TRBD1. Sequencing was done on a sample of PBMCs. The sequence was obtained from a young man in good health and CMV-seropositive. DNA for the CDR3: TGTGCCAGCAGCGTCCGGGACAGGGACTATGGCTACACCTTC. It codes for CASSVRDRDYGYTF.